These 9 T cell receptor beta chains share one sample of origin, sequenced in a study of Ad26.COV2.S vaccination and SARS-CoV-2 variants. Described treatment: around 19 received Ad26.COV2.S at low or high dose, single or two shots; about five received placebo; per-sample allocation not given. Samples were taken on day 63 after the first vaccine or placebo injection. Profiling relied on immunoSEQ multiplex PCR, and the TCRdb table lists in-frame clones only, not all of them. The sample gives 330,000 or so clones, roughly 88% of which show up once; around 5% is in the top ten. This specimen consisted of peripheral blood, obtained in a trial of Ad26.COV2.S vaccine versus placebo. Receptors were obtained from a person aged 18-65 years who received the Ad26.COV2.S COVID-19 vaccine or a placebo.

The V and J genes are TRBV2 and TRBJ2-1; 9 bases fit TRBD2. The germline V gene has CDR1 SNHLY and CDR2 FYNNEI. Losses at the gene ends were 8 bases for V and 8 bases for J; bases not matched to a gene: 16. The CDR3 length is 16 residues. DNA of the CDR3: TGTGCCAGCGAGGGACCCCCTGGCGGGAGGGCATATGAGCAGTTCTTC. Protein sequence: CASEGPPGGRAYEQFF.

This chain connects TRBV19 to TRBJ1-4, with TRBD1 as a possible D gene (5 bases). CDR3 length equals 14 residues. Germline V lookup: CDR1 LNHDA, CDR2 SQIVND (reference sequence). Trimming cost V 3 bases and J 1 base, with 6 bases left between them. CDR3 sequence (DNA): TGTGCCAGTAGTATGAGGGGAACTAATGAAAAACTGTTTTTT. Amino acids: CASSMRGTNEKLFF.

The chain combines TRBV7-2 with TRBJ1-4; D may be TRBD1 (6 bases). Germline CDR1 is SGHTA and CDR2 is FQGNSA. With 0 bases removed from V and 0 bases from J, the gap between germline ends came to 11 bases. This CDR3 contains 17 residues. The CDR3 sequence: CASSLAHRASTNEKLFF. The CDR3 DNA follows: TGTGCCAGCAGCTTAGCGCACAGGGCATCAACTAATGAAAAACTGTTTTTT.

The chain couples TRBV9 to TRBJ2-2, with D possibly being TRBD1 (6 bases). The V gene's germline CDR1 is SGDLS and CDR2 YYNGEE. The CDR3 runs to 16 residues. With 3 bases removed from V and 1 base from J, the gap between germline ends came to 13 bases. DNA of the CDR3: TGTGCCAGCAGCGCCGTCTCGGGACAGAACACCGGGGAGCTGTTTTTT. Protein sequence: CASSAVSGQNTGELFF.

The J gene is TRBJ2-1, the V gene TRBV12-5, with D perhaps TRBD1 (6 bases). The CDR3 covers 15 residues. V shed 9 bases and J shed 10 bases, with 25 bases lying between them. Germline assignment: CDR1 LGHNT and CDR2 FRNRAP. In nucleotides, the CDR3 is TGTGCTAGCGAGCCGTACAGGGTGCGAGAAAAAGAGCAGTTCTTC. This codes for CASEPYRVREKEQFF.

The CDR3 DNA sequence: TGTGCCAGCAGTCTCCCCGGAGAGGCCGGGGAGCTGTTTTTT. The encoded protein is CASSLPGEAGELFF. The V call is TRBV7-3, the J call TRBJ2-2; D is unresolved. Germline CDR1 is SGHTA and CDR2 is FQGTGA. CDR3 length equals 14 residues. Trimming took 6 bases from V and 6 from J, leaving 14 bases between them.

The chain employs TRBV5-5 and TRBJ1-3; the match to TRBD1 covers 9 bases. This CDR3 is built from 19 residues. In germline, CDR1 is SGHKS, CDR2 YYEKEE (reference sequence). V lost 5 bases to trimming and J lost 0 bases; unmatched junction nucleotides: 15. CDR3 coding DNA: TGTGCCAGCAGTCGACGAACCACCGGGACAGGGTCCTCTGGAAACACCATATATTTT. It translates to CASSRRTTGTGSSGNTIYF.

In its sample, this clone was seen a few times. The chain employs TRBV11-2 and TRBJ2-5; 10 bases fit TRBD1. Germline assignment: CDR1 SGHAT and CDR2 FQNNGV. V shed 2 bases and J 3 bases; nucleotides not matched to a gene: 3. CDR3 length equals 15 residues. Here the CDR3 reads CASSLPTGGEETQYF. DNA of the CDR3: TGTGCCAGCAGCTTACCGACAGGGGGCGAAGAGACCCAGTACTTC.

J is TRBJ2-3 and V is TRBV3-1 (or the pseudogene TRBV3-2), with D hard to call. Trimming cost V 2 bases and J 0 bases, with 21 bases left between them. CDR1 and CDR2 from the germline V gene are LGHDT and YNNKEL (reference sequence). This CDR3 has 19 amino acids. CDR3 residues: CASSQQAFGLGGSTDTQYF. Written as DNA, the CDR3 is TGTGCCAGCAGCCAACAAGCGTTCGGTCTTGGCGGTAGCACAGATACGCAGTATTTT.